One and the same sample provided the 5 T cell receptor beta chains below, sequenced in a study of T cell responses to AZD1222 COVID-19 vaccine. The repertoire was sequenced with immunoSEQ multiplex PCR; TCRdb's copy has only in-frame clones and lacks some. The table has 150,000 to 200,000 clones, 90% seen once. Material: peripheral blood, obtained 28 days after the second AZD1222 dose. These receptors all stem from an adult who received the AZD1222 COVID-19 vaccine.

The V gene is TRBV15, the J gene TRBJ1-5; 9 positions match TRBD1. Germline lookup yields CDR1 LNHNV and CDR2 YYDKDF (reference sequence). The CDR3 runs 15 residues. V shed 1 base and J 6 bases; nucleotides not matched to a gene: 4. The CDR3 protein is CATSRGTGDGQPQHF. Written as DNA, the CDR3 is TGTGCCACCAGCAGAGGGACAGGGGATGGTCAGCCCCAGCATTTT.

The chain is built from TRBV3-1 (or the pseudogene TRBV3-2) and TRBJ2-3; 7 nucleotides line up with TRBD1. Unmatched junction bases numbered 3, after V lost 6 bases and J lost 0 bases. This CDR3 has 14 amino acids. Looked up from germline, CDR1 is LGHDT and CDR2 is YNNKEL (reference sequence). CDR3 protein: CASRRQGSTDTQYF. Written as DNA, the CDR3 is TGTGCCAGCAGGCGACAGGGTAGCACAGATACGCAGTATTTT.

The rearrangement uses TRBV19 and TRBJ2-7, with 8 bases matching TRBD1. The germline CDR1 and CDR2 sequences are LNHDA and SQIVND (reference sequence). The ends lost 5 bases at V and 8 bases at J; junction bases unmatched: 2. The CDR3 loop spans 11 amino acids. The CDR3 nucleotides are TGTGCCAGTAGTGGACAGGGACAGCAGTACTTC. Translated: CASSGQGQQYF.

The chain uses TRBV7-3 and TRBJ2-7, with 8 bases aligning to TRBD2. The CDR3 length is 20 residues. Per germline, CDR1 SGHTA and CDR2 FQGTGA. V lost 2 bases and J lost 4; bases outside the gene matches: 22. The CDR3 sequence is CASSLFPGGGRRTGGYEQYF. The DNA of the CDR3 is TGTGCCAGCAGCTTATTCCCGGGAGGCGGGAGGCGAACCGGGGGGTACGAGCAGTACTTC. The full variable domain, in which reference TRBV7-3 and TRBJ2-7 provide the parts outside the CDR3, is GAGVSQTPSNKVTEKGKYVELRCDPISGHTALYWYRQSLGQGPEFLIYFQGTGAADDSGLPNDRFFAVRPEGSVSTLKIQRTERGDSAVYLCASSLFPGGGRRTGGYEQYFGPGTRLTVT.

This rearrangement joins TRBV6-5 to TRBJ2-3; a weak D match, TRBD2 (6 bases). Trimming removed 8 bases at V and 2 bases at J, with 11 bases between. CDR1 is MNHEY, CDR2 SVGAGI, per germline. The CDR3 loop spans 13 amino acids. The CDR3 here is CASLSGPTDTQYF. DNA for the CDR3: TGTGCCAGCCTTAGCGGCCCCACAGATACGCAGTATTTT.